This T cell receptor beta chain was captured by sequencing in a study of early T cells in non-severe SARS-CoV-2 infection. Study summary: Unpaired chains resulted from sequencing bulk RNA of unsorted whole blood. Notes on the study in general: VDJdb matching, biased toward anti-spike CD8 responses, missed private and CD4 specificities.

This clonotype was counted at least ten times. No antigen is known for it. In the library, individual cDNA molecules carried attached unique molecular identifiers. TCRdb processed the 5' RACE reads anew with MiXCR; each CDR3 protein has one entry. There are about 36,000 distinct CDR3 sequences in the sample; roughly 3.9% occur only once, and 9% to 10% lies in the top ten. The CDR3 has 13 residues. Germline-derived CDR1 and CDR2 are SGHVS and FNYEAQ. Trimming left V 1 base short and J 8 bases short, with 11 bases between. The sequencing input was whole blood. The V gene is TRBV7-6, the J gene TRBJ1-1; D is ambiguous. The TCR originated in an adult who was a healthcare worker with PCR-confirmed SARS-CoV-2 infection or an uninfected control (not recorded which). CDR3 in amino acids: CASSLVKGSEAFF. The CDR3 bases are TGTGCCAGCAGCTTAGTAAAAGGTTCGGAAGCTTTCTTT.